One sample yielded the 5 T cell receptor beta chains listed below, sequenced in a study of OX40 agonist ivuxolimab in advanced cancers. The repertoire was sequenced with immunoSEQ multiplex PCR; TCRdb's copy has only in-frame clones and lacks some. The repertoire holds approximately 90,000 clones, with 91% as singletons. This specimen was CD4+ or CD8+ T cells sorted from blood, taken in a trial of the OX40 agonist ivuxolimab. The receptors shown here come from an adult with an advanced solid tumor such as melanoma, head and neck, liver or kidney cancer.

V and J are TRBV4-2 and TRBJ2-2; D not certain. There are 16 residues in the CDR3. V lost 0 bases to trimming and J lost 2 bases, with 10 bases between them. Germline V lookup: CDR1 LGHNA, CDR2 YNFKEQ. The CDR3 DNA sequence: TGTGCCAGCAGCCAAGATGTCCAGATCAACACCGGGGAGCTGTTTTTT. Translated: CASSQDVQINTGELFF.

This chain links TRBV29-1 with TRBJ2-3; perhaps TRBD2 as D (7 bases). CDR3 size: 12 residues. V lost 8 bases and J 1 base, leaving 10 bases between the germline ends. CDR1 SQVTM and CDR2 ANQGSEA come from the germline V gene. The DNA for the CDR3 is TGCAGCCTAGGGGGGGGCACAGATACGCAGTATTTT. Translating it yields CSLGGGTDTQYF.

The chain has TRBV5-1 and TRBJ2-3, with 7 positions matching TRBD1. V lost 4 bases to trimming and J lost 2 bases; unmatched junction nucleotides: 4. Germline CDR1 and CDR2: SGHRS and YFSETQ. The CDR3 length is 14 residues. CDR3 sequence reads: CASSDGQATDTQYF. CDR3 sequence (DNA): TGCGCCAGCAGCGACGGACAGGCCACAGATACGCAGTATTTT.

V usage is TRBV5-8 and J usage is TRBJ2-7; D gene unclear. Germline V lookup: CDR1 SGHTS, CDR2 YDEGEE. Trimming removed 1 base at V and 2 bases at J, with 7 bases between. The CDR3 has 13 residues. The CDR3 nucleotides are TGTGCCAGCAGCTTGCGACAAACCTACGAGCAGTACTTC. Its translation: CASSLRQTYEQYF.

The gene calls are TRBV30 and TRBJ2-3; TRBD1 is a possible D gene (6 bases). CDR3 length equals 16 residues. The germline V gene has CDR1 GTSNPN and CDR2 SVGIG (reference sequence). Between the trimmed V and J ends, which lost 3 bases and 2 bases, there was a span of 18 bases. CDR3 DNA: TGTGCCTGGAGGCCCCCTGGAGTGGGGGCCACAGATACGCAGTATTTT. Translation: CAWRPPGVGATDTQYF. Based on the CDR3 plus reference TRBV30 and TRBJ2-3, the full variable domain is SQTIHQWPATLVQPVGSPLSLECTVEGTSNPNLYWYRQAAGRGLQLLFYSVGIGQISSEVPQNLSASRPQDRQFILSSKKLLLSDSGFYLCAWRPPGVGATDTQYFGPGTRLTVL.